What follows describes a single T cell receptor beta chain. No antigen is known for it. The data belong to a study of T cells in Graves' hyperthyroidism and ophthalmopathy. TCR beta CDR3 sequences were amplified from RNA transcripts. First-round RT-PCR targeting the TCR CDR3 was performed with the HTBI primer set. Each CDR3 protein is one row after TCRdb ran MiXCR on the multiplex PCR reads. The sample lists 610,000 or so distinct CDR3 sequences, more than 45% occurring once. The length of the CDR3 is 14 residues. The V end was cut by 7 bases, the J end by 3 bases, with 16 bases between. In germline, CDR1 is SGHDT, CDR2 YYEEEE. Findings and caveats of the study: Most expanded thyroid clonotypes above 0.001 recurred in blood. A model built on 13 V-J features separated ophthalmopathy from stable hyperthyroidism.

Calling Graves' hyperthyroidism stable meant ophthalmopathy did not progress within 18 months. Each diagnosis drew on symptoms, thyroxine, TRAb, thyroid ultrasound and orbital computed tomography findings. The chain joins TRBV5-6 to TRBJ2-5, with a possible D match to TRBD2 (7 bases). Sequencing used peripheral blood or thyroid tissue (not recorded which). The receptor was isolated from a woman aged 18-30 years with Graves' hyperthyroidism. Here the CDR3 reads CASLTREGEETQYF. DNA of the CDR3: TGTGCCAGCCTAACGAGGGAGGGGGAAGAGACCCAGTACTTC.